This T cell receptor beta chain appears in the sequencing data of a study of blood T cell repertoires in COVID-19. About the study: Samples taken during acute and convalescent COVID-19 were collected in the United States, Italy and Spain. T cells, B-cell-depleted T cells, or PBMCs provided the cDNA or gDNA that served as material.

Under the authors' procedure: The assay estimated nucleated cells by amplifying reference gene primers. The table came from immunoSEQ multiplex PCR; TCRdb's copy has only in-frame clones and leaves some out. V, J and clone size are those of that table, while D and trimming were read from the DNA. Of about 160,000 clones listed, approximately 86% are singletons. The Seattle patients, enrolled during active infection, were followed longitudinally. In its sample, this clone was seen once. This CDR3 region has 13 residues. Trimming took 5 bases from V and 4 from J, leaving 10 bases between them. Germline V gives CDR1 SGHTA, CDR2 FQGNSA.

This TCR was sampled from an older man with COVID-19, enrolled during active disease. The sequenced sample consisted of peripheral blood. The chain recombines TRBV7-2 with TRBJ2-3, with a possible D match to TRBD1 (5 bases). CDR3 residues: CASSRLGPDTQYF. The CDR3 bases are TGTGCCAGCAGCCGCCTGGGGCCAGATACGCAGTATTTT.